This TCR beta chain is from a study of blood T cell repertoires in COVID-19. Study background: Whether acute or convalescent, the COVID-19 samples came from the United States, Italy and Spain. Sample material is recorded as cDNA or gDNA derived from T cells, B-cell-depleted T cells, or PBMCs.

As processed by the authors: Estimation of nucleated cell counts was performed using reference gene primer amplification. Libraries were prepared by immunoSEQ multiplex PCR; TCRdb keeps only in-frame clonotypes and omits some of them. V, J and clone size were drawn from that table, and D and trimming were deduced from the DNA. The sample carries 200,000 or so clones, over 80% recorded once. The sample was peripheral blood. This receptor was taken from a human donor in a cohort sampled during active COVID-19.

The CDR3 is CASSRRLASSYEQYF. CDR3 DNA sequence: TGTGCCAGCAGCCGAAGACTAGCGAGCTCCTACGAGCAGTACTTC. The chain joins TRBV5-6 to TRBJ2-7; 8 nucleotides line up with TRBD2. Losses at the gene ends were 4 bases for V and 0 bases for J; bases not matched to a gene: 6. The CDR3 runs to 15 residues. Germline CDR1 is SGHDT and CDR2 is YYEEEE.